The sequence of this T cell receptor (beta chain) was determined in a study of cytomegalovirus exposure and HLA in healthy donors. Study-wide results and limits: Association of approximately 18,000 TCR beta sequences with HLA alleles was found at 0.05 false discovery rate in a later analysis. TCR beta chains numbering under 200 were designated cytomegalovirus-associated. Most TCRs appeared rarely, but some public TCRs recurred in many donors. Accounts indicate the classifier identified cytomegalovirus status with strong specificity and sensitivity.

V lost 3 bases and J lost 0, with 15 bases in between. This CDR3 region has 17 residues. Germline CDR1 reads SGHNT; CDR2 reads YYREEE (reference sequence). This clone was counted between two and nine times. Its antigen is unknown. In the PCR, 60 Vbeta and 13 Jbeta primers were used. TCRdb's copy holds only in-frame clones and misses some; the assay was immunoSEQ multiplex PCR. Among around 82,000 clones listed, about 78% were seen once. Sample: PBMCs. This TCR was sampled from a male donor in good health and CMV-seropositive. The rearrangement uses TRBV5-4 and TRBJ1-4; tentatively, D is TRBD1 (5 bases). Here the CDR3 reads CASSSGLTSATNEKLFF. In DNA, the CDR3 is TGTGCCAGCAGCTCGGGACTTACCAGTGCAACTAATGAAAAACTGTTTTTT.